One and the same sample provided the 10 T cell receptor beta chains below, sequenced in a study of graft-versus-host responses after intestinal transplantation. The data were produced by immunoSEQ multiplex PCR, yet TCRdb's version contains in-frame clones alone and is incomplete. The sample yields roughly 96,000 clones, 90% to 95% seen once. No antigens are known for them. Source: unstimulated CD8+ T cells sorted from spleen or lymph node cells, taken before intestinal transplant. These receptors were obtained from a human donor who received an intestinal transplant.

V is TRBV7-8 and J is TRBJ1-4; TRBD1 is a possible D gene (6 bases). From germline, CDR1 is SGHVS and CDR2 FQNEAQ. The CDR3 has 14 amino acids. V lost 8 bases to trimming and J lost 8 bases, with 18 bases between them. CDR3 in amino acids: CASGEGVVGEKLFF. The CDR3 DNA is TGTGCCAGCGGGGAGGGGGTGGTAGGGGAAAAACTGTTTTTT.

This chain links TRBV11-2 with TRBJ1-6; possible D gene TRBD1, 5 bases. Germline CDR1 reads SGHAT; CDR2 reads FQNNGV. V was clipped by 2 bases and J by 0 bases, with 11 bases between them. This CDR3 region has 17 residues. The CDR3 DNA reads TGTGCCAGCAGCTTATACCAGGGAAGCTCCTATAATTCACCCCTCCACTTT. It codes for CASSLYQGSSYNSPLHF.

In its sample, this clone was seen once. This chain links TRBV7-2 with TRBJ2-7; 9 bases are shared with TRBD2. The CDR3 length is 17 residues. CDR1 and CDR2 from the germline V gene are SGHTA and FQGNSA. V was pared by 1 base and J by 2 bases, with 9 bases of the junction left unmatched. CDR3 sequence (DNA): TGTGCCAGCAGCTTAGAGACCGGTAGCGGGGGCACCTACGAGCAGTACTTC. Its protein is CASSLETGSGGTYEQYF.

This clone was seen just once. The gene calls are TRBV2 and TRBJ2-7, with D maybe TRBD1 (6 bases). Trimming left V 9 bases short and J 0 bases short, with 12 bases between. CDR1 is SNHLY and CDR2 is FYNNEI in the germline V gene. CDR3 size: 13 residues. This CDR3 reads CASLGASSYEQYF. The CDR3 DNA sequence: TGTGCCAGTCTGGGGGCCAGCTCCTACGAGCAGTACTTC. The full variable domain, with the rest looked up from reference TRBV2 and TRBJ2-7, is EPEVTQTPSHQVTQMGQEVILRCVPISNHLYFYWYRQILGQKVEFLVSFYNNEISEKSEIFDDQFSVERPDGSNFTLKIRSTKLEDSAMYFCASLGASSYEQYFGPGTRLTVT.

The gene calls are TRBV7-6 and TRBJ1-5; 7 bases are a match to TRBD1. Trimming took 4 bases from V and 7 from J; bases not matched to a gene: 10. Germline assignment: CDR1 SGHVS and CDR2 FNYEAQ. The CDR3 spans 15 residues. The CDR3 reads CASSSTQGLAQPQHF. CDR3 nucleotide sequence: TGTGCCAGCAGCTCAACACAGGGGCTTGCCCAGCCCCAGCATTTT.

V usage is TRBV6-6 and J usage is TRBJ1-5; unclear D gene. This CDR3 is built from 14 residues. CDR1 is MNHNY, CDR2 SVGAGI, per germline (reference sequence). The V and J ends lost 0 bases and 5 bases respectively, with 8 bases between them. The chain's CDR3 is CASSYSRRDQPQHF. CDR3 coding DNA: TGTGCCAGCAGTTACTCCCGACGGGATCAGCCCCAGCATTTT.

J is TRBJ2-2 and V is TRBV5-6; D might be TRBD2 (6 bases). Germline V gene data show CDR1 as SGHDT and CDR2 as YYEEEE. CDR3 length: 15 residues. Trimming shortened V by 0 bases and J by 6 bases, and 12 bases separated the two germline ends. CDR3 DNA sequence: TGTGCCAGCAGCTTGGCTTCGGGGGTGGCCGGGGAGCTGTTTTTT. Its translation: CASSLASGVAGELFF.

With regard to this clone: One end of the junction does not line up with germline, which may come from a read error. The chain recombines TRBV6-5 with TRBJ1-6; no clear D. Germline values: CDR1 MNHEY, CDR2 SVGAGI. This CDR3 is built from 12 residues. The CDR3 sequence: CASSYSNGAENF. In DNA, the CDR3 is TGTGCCAGCAGTTACTCGAACGGAGCGGAGAACTTT.

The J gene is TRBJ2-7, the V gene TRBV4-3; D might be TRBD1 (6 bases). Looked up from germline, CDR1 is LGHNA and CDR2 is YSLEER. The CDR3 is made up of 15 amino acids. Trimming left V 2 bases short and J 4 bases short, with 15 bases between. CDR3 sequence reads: CASSQSLRGVYEQYF. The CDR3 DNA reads TGCGCCAGCAGCCAAAGCCTCAGGGGTGTATACGAGCAGTACTTC.

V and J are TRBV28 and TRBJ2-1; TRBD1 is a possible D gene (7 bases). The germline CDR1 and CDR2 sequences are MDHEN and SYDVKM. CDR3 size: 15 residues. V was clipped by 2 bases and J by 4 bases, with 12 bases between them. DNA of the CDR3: TGTGCCAGCAGTTTAACAGGGGCGGGGTACAATGAGCAGTTCTTC. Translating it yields CASSLTGAGYNEQFF.